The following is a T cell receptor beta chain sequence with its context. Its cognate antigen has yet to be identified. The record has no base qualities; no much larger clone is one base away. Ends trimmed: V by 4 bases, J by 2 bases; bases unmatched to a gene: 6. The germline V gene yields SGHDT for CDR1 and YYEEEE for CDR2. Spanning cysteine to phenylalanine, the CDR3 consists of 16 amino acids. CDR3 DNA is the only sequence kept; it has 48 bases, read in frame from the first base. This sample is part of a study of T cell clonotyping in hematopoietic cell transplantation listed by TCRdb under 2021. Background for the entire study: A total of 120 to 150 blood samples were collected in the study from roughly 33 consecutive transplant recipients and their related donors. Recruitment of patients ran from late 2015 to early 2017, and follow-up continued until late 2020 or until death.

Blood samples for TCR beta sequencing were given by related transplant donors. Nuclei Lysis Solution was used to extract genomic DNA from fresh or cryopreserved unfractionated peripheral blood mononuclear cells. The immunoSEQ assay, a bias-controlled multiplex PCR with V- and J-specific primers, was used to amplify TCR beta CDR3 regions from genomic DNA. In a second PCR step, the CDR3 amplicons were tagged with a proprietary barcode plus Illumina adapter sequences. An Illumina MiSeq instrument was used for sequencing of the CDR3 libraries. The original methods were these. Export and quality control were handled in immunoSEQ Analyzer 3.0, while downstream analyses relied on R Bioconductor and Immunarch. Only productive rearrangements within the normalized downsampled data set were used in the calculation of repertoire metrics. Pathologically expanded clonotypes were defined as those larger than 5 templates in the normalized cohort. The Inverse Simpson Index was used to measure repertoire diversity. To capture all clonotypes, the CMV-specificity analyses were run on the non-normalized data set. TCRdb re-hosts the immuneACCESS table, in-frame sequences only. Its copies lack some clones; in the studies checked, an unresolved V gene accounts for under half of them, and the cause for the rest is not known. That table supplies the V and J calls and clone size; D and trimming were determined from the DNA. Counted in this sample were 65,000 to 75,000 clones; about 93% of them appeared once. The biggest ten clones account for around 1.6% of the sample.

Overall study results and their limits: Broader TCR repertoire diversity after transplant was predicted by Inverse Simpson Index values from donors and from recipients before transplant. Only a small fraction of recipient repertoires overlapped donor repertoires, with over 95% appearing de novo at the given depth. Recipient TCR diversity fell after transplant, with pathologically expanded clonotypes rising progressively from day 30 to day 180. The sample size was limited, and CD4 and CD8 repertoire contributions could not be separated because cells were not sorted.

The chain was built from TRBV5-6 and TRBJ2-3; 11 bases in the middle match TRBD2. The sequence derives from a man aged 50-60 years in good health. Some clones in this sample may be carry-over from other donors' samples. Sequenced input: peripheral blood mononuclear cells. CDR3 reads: CASSDTGLAATDTQYF. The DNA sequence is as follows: TGTGCCAGCAGCGATACGGGACTAGCGGCCACAGATACGCAGTATTTT.